This is a list of T cell receptor beta chains from one sample in a study of T cell responses to AZD1222 COVID-19 vaccine. Clones were sequenced by immunoSEQ multiplex PCR, and TCRdb holds only the in-frame ones, with some missing. Of 100,000 to 150,000 clones listed, about 90% are singletons. The sample here was peripheral blood, taken on day 0 of AZD1222 vaccination. Receptors originate from an adult in good health. Each CDR3 is given with its conserved first and last residue. A D gene is named only where the DNA matches it firmly. Only some rows state a clone size, as once, few, many or a class for expanded clones.

TRBD1	NA	TRBJ1-2	TRBV5-1	TGCGCCAGCAGTAGAGACAGGGAAGGCTACACCTTC	CASSRDREGYTF
TRBD1	NA	TRBJ1-3	TRBV28	TGTGCCAGCAACCGACAGGGCCCTGGAAACACCATATATTTT	CASNRQGPGNTIYF
NA	NA	TRBJ2-7	TRBV5-1	TGCGCCAGCAGCTGGAAGGGGGACGAGCAGTACTTC	CASSWKGDEQYF
NA	NA	TRBJ2-1	TRBV19	TGTGCCAGTACGTCAGCCTCCTACAATGAGCAGTTCTTC	CASTSASYNEQFF
TRBD2	NA	TRBJ2-1	TRBV7-3	TGTGCCAGCAGCTTAAACCGGGAGGGTCGAGTGAATGAGCAGTTCTTC	CASSLNREGRVNEQFF
TRBD2	NA	TRBJ2-5	TRBV7-9	TGTGCCAGCAGCTTTTATAGCGGGATGGGATCAGAGACCCAGTACTTC	CASSFYSGMGSETQYF
NA	NA	TRBJ1-5	TRBV18	TGTGCCAGCTCACCAAGGGGATCGTATAGCAATCAGCCCCAGCATTTT	CASSPRGSYSNQPQHF
NA	NA	TRBJ2-3	TRBV5-1	TGCGCCAGCAGGCAGGGTGCTAGCACAGATACGCAGTATTTT	CASRQGASTDTQYF
NA	NA	TRBJ2-2	TRBV28	TGTGCCAGTATTAGCGGAGGGAACACCGGGGAGCTGTTTTTT	CASISGGNTGELFF
NA	NA	TRBJ2-3	TRBV3-1/TRBV3-2	TGTGCCAGCAGCCAAGGTTTTGGGATCCTGGCAGATACGCAGTATTTT	CASSQGFGILADTQYF
NA	once	TRBJ1-2	TRBV2	TGTGCCAGCCGGGACCCTGACTATGGCTACACCTTC	CASRDPDYGYTF
TRBD2	NA	TRBJ2-1	TRBV6-5	TGTGCCAGCAGTCTTAGCGGGACCCACGATGGGGCGTTCTTC	CASSLSGTHDGAFF
TRBD1	NA	TRBJ2-3	TRBV18	TGTGCCAGCTCATCCAACAGGGGGGGCACAGATACGCAGTATTTT	CASSSNRGGTDTQYF
NA	once	TRBJ1-2	TRBV9	TGTGCCAGCAGCGCACAGGGCCATGGCTACACCTTC	CASSAQGHGYTF
NA	NA	TRBJ1-1	TRBV29-1	TGCAGCGTGCCTAACCCCTCGGGGAAGGAAGCTTTCTTT	CSVPNPSGKEAFF
TRBD2	NA	TRBJ2-1	TRBV11-2	TGTGCCAGCAGTTCATCACGTAGCGGGAGTTACAATGAGCAGTTCTTC	CASSSSRSGSYNEQFF
NA	once	TRBJ1-4	TRBV5-1	TGCGCCAGCAGCCCCTATTTCAATGAAAAACTGTTTTTT	CASSPYFNEKLFF
NA	NA	TRBJ2-3	TRBV5-1	TGCGCCAGCAGCTTGGCGGGGATTAGCACAGATACGCAGTATTTT	CASSLAGISTDTQYF
TRBD2	NA	TRBJ2-7	TRBV9	TGTGCCAGCAGTGGGGGGCTAGCGGGAGAGTGGGAGCAGTACTTC	CASSGGLAGEWEQYF
NA	NA	TRBJ2-7	TRBV6-1	TGTGCCAGCAGTGAAGATGGGCAGGGACCGCTACGGGAGCAGTACTTC	CASSEDGQGPLREQYF
TRBD2	NA	TRBJ2-1	TRBV11-2	TGTGCCAGCAGCCCCCGGATAGCGGGGTACAAAATCTTC	CASSPRIAGYKIF
NA	NA	TRBJ1-2	TRBV9	TGTGCCAGCAGCGTAGCTTCGAGGGGTTATGGCTACACCTTC	CASSVASRGYGYTF
NA	NA	TRBJ1-2	TRBV19	TGTGCCAGTAGTATAATACCGAACCCAAACTATGGCTACACCTTC	CASSIIPNPNYGYTF
TRBD1	NA	TRBJ2-7	TRBV18	TGTGCCAGCTCACCAAGGACAGGGGAGCCCTACGAGCAGTACTTC	CASSPRTGEPYEQYF
NA	NA	TRBJ2-3	TRBV9	TGTGCCAGCAGCTCGACGGGACATAGCACAGATACGCAGTATTTT	CASSSTGHSTDTQYF
NA	NA	TRBJ1-1	TRBV27	TGTGCCAGCAGTTTAGGGGGGAGTACTGAAGCTTTCTTT	CASSLGGSTEAFF
NA	NA	TRBJ2-1	TRBV1	TGCACCAGCAGCCAAGAAGAGGGGCTAGCGGACTCCTACAATGAGCAGTTCTTC	CTSSQEEGLADSYNEQFF
TRBD2	NA	TRBJ2-2	TRBV5-4	TGTGCCAGCAAACTAGCGGGTACCGGGGAGCTGTTTTTT	CASKLAGTGELFF
NA	NA	TRBJ2-1	TRBV9	TGTGCCAGCAGCGTAGGTCCCCCCGGGGCCTACAATGAGCAGTTCTTC	CASSVGPPGAYNEQFF